The 32 T cell receptor beta chains given below trace back to one sample, sequenced in a study of blood T cell repertoires in COVID-19. Assay used: immunoSEQ multiplex PCR; TCRdb lists only in-frame clones, some missing. This sample has approximately 470,000 clones, with about nine tenths found just once. The specimen was PBMCs or T cells enriched from blood (not recorded which). The receptor set was obtained from a woman aged 18-35 years who had recovered from COVID-19.

This chain connects TRBV5-1 to TRBJ1-2; weak D call: TRBD1 (6 bases). V lost 0 bases to trimming and J lost 3 bases, with 12 bases between them. This CDR3 region has 15 residues. Looked up from germline, CDR1 is SGHRS and CDR2 is YFSETQ. For the CDR3, the DNA is TGCGCCAGCAGCTTGGCGGGGGGCGAAGACTATGGCTACACCTTC. Translated, it gives CASSLAGGEDYGYTF.

Comment on this clone: The sample contains more than one DNA sequence encoding this CDR3. This chain uses TRBV6-6 with TRBJ1-5; 8 bases agree with TRBD1. The germline V gene has CDR1 MNHNY and CDR2 SVGAGI (reference sequence). The CDR3 runs 14 residues. The J segment lost 6 bases and the V segment lost 2 bases, leaving 3 bases of the junction unmatched. The CDR3 nucleotides read TGTGCCAGCAGTTACGGACAGGGAAGTCAGCCCCAGCATTTT. Translating it yields CASSYGQGSQPQHF.

The J gene is TRBJ1-2, the V gene TRBV5-1; D is possibly TRBD1 (6 bases). Germline lookup yields CDR1 SGHRS and CDR2 YFSETQ. The CDR3 extends over 13 amino acids. The V end was cut by 0 bases, the J end by 7 bases, with 10 bases between. This CDR3 is CASSLVGGAGYTF. The CDR3 bases are TGCGCCAGCAGCTTGGTAGGGGGAGCTGGCTACACCTTC.

The V call is TRBV2, the J call TRBJ2-2, with TRBD2 matching 7 bases. Trimming cost V 3 bases and J 4 bases; bases outside gene matches: 8. Germline CDR1 and CDR2: SNHLY and FYNNEI. The CDR3 is made up of 16 amino acids. The CDR3: CASSDSRGGVTGELFF. The DNA of the CDR3 is TGTGCCAGCAGTGATAGTAGGGGAGGGGTCACCGGGGAGCTGTTTTTT. Using reference TRBV2 and TRBJ2-2 for the parts outside the CDR3, the full variable domain is EPEVTQTPSHQVTQMGQEVILRCVPISNHLYFYWYRQILGQKVEFLVSFYNNEISEKSEIFDDQFSVERPDGSNFTLKIRSTKLEDSAMYFCASSDSRGGVTGELFFGEGSRLTVL.

This rearrangement joins TRBV7-2 to TRBJ1-2; D unresolved. The germline V gene has CDR1 SGHTA and CDR2 FQGNSA. V was pared by 4 bases and J by 5 bases, with 17 bases between. CDR3 length: 15 amino acids. The CDR3 sequence: CASSSPNGQKYGYTF. Written as DNA, the CDR3 is TGTGCCAGCAGCTCGCCCAATGGGCAGAAGTATGGCTACACCTTC.

The rearrangement links TRBV5-4 to TRBJ2-1, with TRBD2 identical over 7 bases. With 0 bases clipped from V and 4 bases from J, the junction kept 4 bases outside the gene matches. The length of the CDR3 is 15 residues. Germline CDR1 SGHNT, CDR2 YYREEE (reference sequence). The CDR3 region has the DNA TGTGCCAGCAGCTTGGGGACTAGTGATTACAATGAGCAGTTCTTC. Amino acids: CASSLGTSDYNEQFF.

This rearrangement joins TRBV5-1 to TRBJ2-7, with TRBD1 matching 7 bases. The CDR3 sequence is 15 residues long. Germline trimming cut 1 base from V and 3 bases from J; bases unmatched to any gene: 7. CDR1 SGHRS and CDR2 YFSETQ come from the germline V gene. In DNA, the CDR3 is TGCGCCAGCAGCTTGACTCTAGGGACAGTCTACGAGCAGTACTTC. This codes for CASSLTLGTVYEQYF.

J is TRBJ1-1 and V is TRBV28, with D perhaps matching TRBD1 (5 bases). The CDR3 length is 12 residues. The germline CDR1 and CDR2 sequences are MDHEN and SYDVKM. CDR3 loop: CVGRGPNTEAFF. CDR3 nucleotide sequence: TGTGTCGGGCGGGGACCGAACACTGAAGCTTTCTTT.

The V and J genes are TRBV6-5 and TRBJ2-7; the D is unclear. CDR3 length: 12 amino acids. Trimming took off 2 bases at V and 3 bases at J, with 5 bases between the two ends. Germline V CDR1 and CDR2: MNHEY, SVGAGI. The CDR3 DNA reads TGTGCCAGCAGTTACCAACACTACGAGCAGTACTTC. Its translation is CASSYQHYEQYF.

CDR3 residues: CASSARTDTNYGYTF. Here the CDR3 DNA reads TGCGCCAGCAGCGCTAGGACGGACACTAACTATGGCTACACCTTC. The chain links TRBV5-1 to TRBJ1-2, with D possibly matching TRBD1 (5 bases). Germline V CDR1 and CDR2: SGHRS, YFSETQ. V lost 4 bases and J lost 0, with 13 bases in between. The CDR3 is 15 residues long.

The genes are TRBV29-1 and TRBJ2-3; D gene uncertain. In germline, CDR1 is SQVTM, CDR2 ANQGSEA. The CDR3 totals 14 residues. V was cut by 1 base and J by 3 bases, with 11 bases left in between. The CDR3 region has the DNA TGCAGCGTTGAAGGCTCTACCGGGACAGATACGCAGTATTTT. It translates to CSVEGSTGTDTQYF.

This chain links TRBV30 with TRBJ1-2; D gene uncertain. Trimming pared 3 bases from V and 0 bases from J, leaving 8 bases between. CDR1 is GTSNPN, CDR2 SVGIG, per germline (reference sequence). The CDR3 has 13 amino acids. CDR3 DNA: TGTGCCTGGAGCGCGGAGTCTAACTATGGCTACACCTTC. This codes for CAWSAESNYGYTF.

V usage is TRBV9 and J usage is TRBJ1-2; tentatively, D is TRBD1 (6 bases). CDR1 is SGDLS and CDR2 is YYNGEE in the germline V gene. Deletions cut 0 bases from V and 7 bases from J, with 16 bases between. The length of the CDR3 is 15 residues. For the CDR3, the DNA is TGTGCCAGCAGCGTAGATGGGACACCGTCGTCTGGCTACACCTTC. Translated, it gives CASSVDGTPSSGYTF.

Notes on this clone: A far larger clone is one nucleotide away, so this likely arose from a read error. The chain recombines TRBV5-8 with TRBJ1-1; D is possibly TRBD1 (5 bases). The CDR3 has 11 residues. Trimming shortened V by 0 bases and J by 8 bases, and 5 bases separated the two germline ends. Germline V gene data show CDR1 as SGHTS and CDR2 as YDEGEE. The CDR3 DNA reads TGTGCCAGCAGCTTGGACAGGGAAGCTTTCTTT. Residues: CASSLDREAFF.

V and J are TRBV5-1 and TRBJ2-5, with 10 bases matching TRBD2. V was clipped by 4 bases and J by 1 base; unmatched bases: 1. The CDR3 is 14 amino acids. Germline lookup yields CDR1 SGHRS and CDR2 YFSETQ. This chain's CDR3 is CASSERGGQETQYF. The CDR3 nucleotides read TGCGCCAGCAGCGAGCGGGGGGGCCAAGAGACCCAGTACTTC.

This clone was seen a handful of times. This chain joins TRBV7-2 and TRBJ2-2; 10 bases are shared with TRBD2. The CDR3 runs to 16 residues. The V gene end was trimmed by 4 bases and the J gene end by 7 bases; junction bases not matched to a gene: 9. Germline V lookup: CDR1 SGHTA, CDR2 FQGNSA. CDR3 in DNA: TGTGCCAGCAGCTGGCGTGTAATAGCGGGGGGCGGGGAGCTGTTTTTT. Its translation is CASSWRVIAGGGELFF.

The J gene is TRBJ1-2, the V gene TRBV13; no reliable D call. The CDR3 has 17 amino acids. Germline CDR1 PRHDT, CDR2 FYEKMQ (reference sequence). V shed 0 bases and J shed 2 bases, with 16 bases lying between them. In nucleotides, the CDR3 is TGTGCCAGCAGCTTAGGCCACTCTCCCGACTTCAACTATGGCTACACCTTC. Protein product: CASSLGHSPDFNYGYTF.

This chain links TRBV4-1 with TRBJ2-3, with 7 bases identical to TRBD1. The CDR3 has 16 amino acids. V trimming: 2 bases; J trimming: 2 bases; junction bases outside the gene matches: 7. Germline CDR1 is MGHRA and CDR2 is YSYEKL. For the CDR3, the DNA is TGCGCCAGCAGCCAAAGACAGGGACGCTTCACAGATACGCAGTATTTT. Protein sequence: CASSQRQGRFTDTQYF.

The chain is built from TRBV19 and TRBJ2-1, with TRBD1 identical over 10 bases. The germline V gene encodes CDR1 LNHDA and CDR2 SQIVND (reference sequence). This CDR3 region has 17 residues. Trimming removed 0 bases from V and 14 bases from J; junction bases left unmatched: 16. The CDR3 DNA follows: TGTGCCAGTAGTATAGATCCTGGGGGGACAGGGGTAGCATTCAAGTTCTTC. It yields the protein CASSIDPGGTGVAFKFF.

The rearrangement uses TRBV19 and TRBJ2-6; no reliable D call. V lost 9 bases and J lost 0, with 9 bases in between. The CDR3 covers 14 residues. Germline V gives CDR1 LNHDA, CDR2 SQIVND (reference sequence). For the CDR3, the DNA is TGTGCCAGCAAACAGAGCTCTGGGGCCAACGTCCTGACTTTC. Protein: CASKQSSGANVLTF.

The chain employs TRBV3-1 (or the pseudogene TRBV3-2) and TRBJ1-2; D unresolved. CDR1 and CDR2 from the germline V gene are LGHDT and YNNKEL (reference sequence). V lost 4 bases, J lost 6 bases, and 12 bases lay in between. The CDR3 loop spans 13 amino acids. The CDR3 reads CASSPHDGNGYTF. CDR3 nucleotide sequence: TGTGCCAGCAGCCCCCACGACGGGAATGGCTACACCTTC.

The chain joins TRBV2 to TRBJ2-7; TRBD1 aligns across 7 bases. The CDR3 is 13 residues long. Per the germline V gene, CDR1 is SNHLY and CDR2 is FYNNEI. V trimming: 8 bases; J trimming: 7 bases; junction bases outside the gene matches: 11. The CDR3 here is CASLRQGLGEQYF. Written as DNA, the CDR3 is TGTGCCAGCCTCCGACAGGGTCTAGGGGAGCAGTACTTC.

The chain employs TRBV28 and TRBJ1-4; no reliable D call. The CDR3 sequence is 13 residues long. Germline V CDR1 and CDR2: MDHEN, SYDVKM. Trimming cost V 6 bases and J 8 bases, with 13 bases left between them. CDR3 bases: TGTGCCAGCAGGGACGCCCGGGAGGAAAAACTGTTTTTT. It translates to CASRDAREEKLFF.

Remarks on this clone: At one of its ends the junction is not consistent with the germline gene, which may arise from a read error. The V and J genes are TRBV7-7 and TRBJ2-5; the match to TRBD1 covers 7 bases. CDR1 and CDR2 (germline): SSHAT, FNYEAQ (reference sequence). This CDR3 is 13 amino acids long. Here the CDR3 reads CASSSGTEETQYF. The CDR3 bases are TGTGCTAGCAGCTCGGGGACAGAAGAGACCCAGTACTTC.

The genes are TRBV10-3 and TRBJ2-3, with 8 nucleotides matching TRBD2. This CDR3 comprises 14 residues. Germline CDR1 is ENHRY and CDR2 is SYGVKD. J lost 2 bases, V lost 7 bases, and 5 bases had no gene match. For the CDR3, the DNA is TGTGCCATCAAAGGAGGACTAGCCACAGATACGCAGTATTTT. Amino acid sequence: CAIKGGLATDTQYF.

The genes are TRBV6-5 and TRBJ2-7; D is unresolved. This CDR3 comprises 12 residues. With 8 bases removed from V and 7 bases from J, the gap between germline ends came to 15 bases. CDR1 and CDR2 from the germline V gene are MNHEY and SVGAGI. The CDR3 DNA follows: TGTGCCAGCCATTTTGGGCCGCTAGAGCAGTACTTC. The encoded protein is CASHFGPLEQYF.

The chain links TRBV6-6 to TRBJ1-3; D is uncertain. The CDR3 covers 17 residues. The V gene lost 5 bases and the J gene lost 0 bases, with 17 bases spanning the gap. In germline, CDR1 is MNHNY, CDR2 SVGAGI (reference sequence). The CDR3 here is CASSPNWRGVSGNTIYF. The CDR3 region has the DNA TGTGCCAGCAGTCCCAATTGGCGGGGAGTCTCTGGAAACACCATATATTTT.

The chain uses TRBV7-2 and TRBJ1-5; D ambiguous. Trimming removed 1 base at V and 6 bases at J, with 4 bases between. This CDR3 is 12 amino acids long. CDR1 SGHTA and CDR2 FQGNSA come from the germline V gene. CDR3 DNA: TGTGCCAGCAGCTTAGAAGCTCAGCCCCAGCATTTT. As protein: CASSLEAQPQHF.

The rearrangement links TRBV12-3 or TRBV12-4 to TRBJ2-3, with D maybe TRBD2 (6 bases). This CDR3 has 12 residues. Deletions cut 6 bases from V and 7 bases from J, with 11 bases between. Here the CDR3 reads CASRGLANTQYF. The CDR3 nucleotides read TGTGCCAGCAGGGGCCTAGCGAATACGCAGTATTTT.

The CDR3 DNA is TGTGCCAGCTCACCACGGGGAGCTCCGGGCAATCAGCCCCAGCATTTT. Its protein is CASSPRGAPGNQPQHF. The rearrangement joins TRBV18 to TRBJ1-5, with D hard to call. Germline V CDR1 and CDR2: KGHSH, LQKENI. The V end was cut by 1 base, the J end by 2 bases, with 12 bases between. The CDR3 contains 16 residues.

A single count supports this clone. This rearrangement joins TRBV7-2 to TRBJ1-6, with D possibly matching TRBD1 (6 bases). Germline V gene data show CDR1 as SGHTA and CDR2 as FQGNSA. V gave up 5 bases and J gave up 6 bases, with 8 bases separating them. The CDR3 has 13 residues. As DNA, the CDR3 is TGTGCCAGCAGCCTACAGGGTAATTCACCCCTCCACTTT. This encodes CASSLQGNSPLHF.

This chain's CDR3 is CASSPGGVFDEQFF. The CDR3 DNA follows: TGTGCCAGCAGTCCTGGGGGGGTTTTCGATGAGCAGTTCTTC. This chain uses TRBV27 with TRBJ2-1; TRBD2 matches 7 bases. The CDR3 runs to 14 residues. The germline gives CDR1 MNHEY, CDR2 SMNVEV (reference sequence). The V gene end was trimmed by 5 bases and the J gene end by 8 bases; junction bases not matched to a gene: 9.